Sequencing of this T cell receptor beta chain was carried out in a study of T cell responses to AZD1222 COVID-19 vaccine. Sequenced by immunoSEQ multiplex PCR; TCRdb stores in-frame clones only, minus some. Of approximately 180,000 clones in the sample, roughly 91% are singletons; the top ten hold around 26%. V lost 7 bases and J lost 9; bases outside the gene matches: 14. This CDR3 region has 15 residues. The V gene's germline CDR1 is MNHEY and CDR2 SVGAGI. This chain uses TRBV6-5 with TRBJ2-1; 8 bases fit TRBD2. The TCR sequence derives from an adult who received the AZD1222 COVID-19 vaccine. Specimen: peripheral blood, collected 28 days after the second AZD1222 dose. This CDR3 is CASTGPLRGAVEQFF. In DNA, the CDR3 is TGTGCCAGCACCGGACCCTTGCGGGGGGCTGTTGAGCAGTTCTTC.